The 17 T cell receptor beta chains in this list originate from one sample, sequenced in a study of beta chain features in type 1 diabetes. Whole-study results and caveats: Moderate yet significant TCRB CDR3 shortening was seen in Type 1 diabetes patients in all four CD4+ subsets.

These receptors' antigens are unknown. All of the isolated RNA was reverse transcribed, so expressed TCRB transcripts were sequenced. Using immunoSEQ multiplex PCR, the repertoire was profiled, and TCRdb retains in-frame clones only, with some absent. The table lists roughly 150,000 clones, approximately 7.8% of them singletons. Material for sequencing was central memory CD4+ T cells from blood. These receptors came from a woman between 40 and 50 years old with type 1 diabetes.

The genes are TRBV19 and TRBJ2-6, with 9 bases that match TRBD1. Germline V gene lookup returns CDR1 LNHDA and CDR2 SQIVND (reference sequence). The CDR3 loop spans 14 amino acids. V trimming: 9 bases; J trimming: 3 bases; junction bases outside the gene matches: 3. CDR3 protein: CASHRGHGANVLTF. DNA for the CDR3: TGTGCCAGCCACAGGGGGCATGGGGCCAACGTCCTGACTTTC. Combining the CDR3 with reference TRBV19 and TRBJ2-6 gives the whole variable domain DGGITQSPKYLFRKEGQNVTLSCEQNLNHDAMYWYRQDPGQGLRLIYYSQIVNDFQKGDIAEGYSVSREKKESFPLTVTSAQKNPTAFYLCASHRGHGANVLTFGAGSRLTVL.

V usage is TRBV7-2 and J usage is TRBJ1-2, with D tentatively TRBD1 (5 bases). Germline V gene sequence: CDR1 SGHTA, CDR2 FQGNSA. This CDR3 has 16 amino acids. V was shortened by 5 bases and J by 2 bases, with 18 bases between the two germline ends. The DNA for the CDR3 is TGTGCCAGCAGCCCGCAATTCACAGGAAGCAACTATGGCTACACCTTC. This translates into CASSPQFTGSNYGYTF.

The sample holds a few counts of this clone. The V and J genes are TRBV27 and TRBJ1-5; 7 bases are a match to TRBD1. With 3 bases clipped from V and 1 base from J, the junction kept 9 bases outside the gene matches. Germline V gene data show CDR1 as MNHEY and CDR2 as SMNVEV (reference sequence). This CDR3 comprises 17 residues. CDR3 sequence: CASSLSQGQGSNQPQHF. The CDR3 DNA follows: TGTGCCAGCAGTTTGTCACAGGGGCAGGGGAGCAATCAGCCCCAGCATTTT.

This clone came up a few times. This chain links TRBV2 with TRBJ1-4, with 10 bases matching TRBD1. J lost 7 bases, V lost 6 bases, and 17 bases had no gene match. There are 18 residues in the CDR3. Germline values: CDR1 SNHLY, CDR2 FYNNEI. The CDR3 DNA reads as TGTGCCAGCAGAACCGGGACAGGGGCTGGTATAGGCGGTGAAAAACTGTTTTTT. Protein sequence: CASRTGTGAGIGGEKLFF.

The chain joins TRBV6-5 to TRBJ1-2; the D is unclear. The V gene lost 5 bases and the J gene lost 3 bases, with 10 bases spanning the gap. The CDR3 loop spans 13 amino acids. The V gene's germline CDR1 is MNHEY and CDR2 SVGAGI. CDR3 loop: CASSSIRDYGYTF. CDR3 DNA sequence: TGTGCCAGCAGTAGTATACGGGACTATGGCTACACCTTC.

The chain has TRBV2 and TRBJ1-2, with 8 bases fitting TRBD1. This CDR3 has 14 amino acids. Germline V gene sequence: CDR1 SNHLY, CDR2 FYNNEI. Unmatched junction bases numbered 2, after V lost 4 bases and J lost 1 base. For the CDR3, the DNA is TGTGCCAGCAGTGGGGACAGGTTTAACTATGGCTACACCTTC. Its protein product is CASSGDRFNYGYTF.

As to this clone: One junction end disagrees with the germline gene, perhaps due to a read error. The V gene is TRBV4-1, the J gene TRBJ1-4; D is unresolved. CDR1 MGHRA and CDR2 YSYEKL come from the germline V gene. The CDR3 loop spans 14 amino acids. The CDR3 DNA sequence: TGTGCCAGCAGCCCTGGAGGGCAGTCTGAAAAACTGTTTTTT. Protein sequence: CASSPGGQSEKLFF.

There are a few counts of this clone. The same CDR3 is also encoded by other DNA sequences in this sample. The CDR3 DNA sequence: TGTGCCAGCCGACAGGGCCTCTACAATGAGCAGTTCTTC. Translated, it gives CASRQGLYNEQFF. V gene TRBV28 combines with J gene TRBJ2-1; the match to TRBD1 covers 7 bases. Trimming at V came to 8 bases and at J to 3 bases, leaving 4 bases not matched to a gene. Germline lookup yields CDR1 MDHEN and CDR2 SYDVKM. This CDR3 spans 13 amino acids.

The chain links TRBV5-1 to TRBJ1-4; the D gene is possibly TRBD1 (6 bases). This CDR3 comprises 14 residues. Trimming left V 7 bases short and J 3 bases short, with 13 bases between. Germline V gene lookup returns CDR1 SGHRS and CDR2 YFSETQ. The CDR3 is CASCVGGPNEKLFF. The CDR3 coding sequence is TGCGCCAGCTGCGTCGGGGGGCCTAATGAAAAACTGTTTTTT. The full variable domain, in which reference TRBV5-1 and TRBJ1-4 provide the parts outside the CDR3, is KAGVTQTPRYLIKTRGQQVTLSCSPISGHRSVSWYQQTPGQGLQFLFEYFSETQRNKGNFPGRFSGRQFSNSRSEMNVSTLELGDSALYLCASCVGGPNEKLFFGSGTQLSVL.

This rearrangement joins TRBV30 to TRBJ1-4; 7 bases align to TRBD1. Germline CDR1 reads GTSNPN; CDR2 reads SVGIG (reference sequence). Trimming removed 5 bases from V and 0 bases from J; junction bases left unmatched: 9. The CDR3 length is 16 residues. The CDR3 nucleotides read TGTGCCTGGTCCGGACAGGAGGGTGCAACTAATGAAAAACTGTTTTTT. Its translation is CAWSGQEGATNEKLFF.

This clone occurred many times. The V and J genes are TRBV29-1 and TRBJ2-7; TRBD2 agrees at 8 bases. In germline, CDR1 is SQVTM, CDR2 ANQGSEA. The CDR3 consists of 13 residues. The V segment lost 6 bases and the J segment 0 bases; nucleotides outside the gene matches: 4. CDR3 DNA: TGCAGCGTCTGGACTAGCAGCTCCTACGAGCAGTACTTC. Protein sequence: CSVWTSSSYEQYF.

The chain uses TRBV11-2 and TRBJ2-3, with 13 bases fitting TRBD2. With V trimmed by 3 bases and J by 5 bases, 5 bases remained unmatched. The CDR3 contains 16 residues. Germline values: CDR1 SGHAT, CDR2 FQNNGV. Here the CDR3 reads CASSFGLAGAGDTQYF. Written as DNA, the CDR3 is TGTGCCAGCAGCTTCGGACTAGCGGGAGCGGGAGATACGCAGTATTTT.

The genes are TRBV19 and TRBJ1-1; D is possibly TRBD1 (5 bases). Germline lookup yields CDR1 LNHDA and CDR2 SQIVND (reference sequence). The CDR3 is 16 amino acids. V was trimmed by 3 bases and J by 3 bases, leaving 17 bases between them. The CDR3 DNA sequence: TGTGCCAGTAGTATGGGTGGGCGGGGGACGTACACTGAAGCTTTCTTT. Its protein product is CASSMGGRGTYTEAFF.

This clone was seen a few times. The J gene is TRBJ1-5, the V gene TRBV7-2; 8 bases match TRBD1. Trimming removed 5 bases from V and 5 bases from J; junction bases left unmatched: 14. Germline V gene data show CDR1 as SGHTA and CDR2 as FQGNSA. The CDR3 extends over 17 amino acids. The CDR3 spells CASSPNPRQGAHQPQHF. The CDR3 DNA is TGTGCCAGCAGCCCGAACCCCCGGCAGGGGGCCCATCAGCCCCAGCATTTT.

There are a few counts of this clone. The V gene is TRBV7-9, the J gene TRBJ2-1, with D tentatively TRBD2 (6 bases). V was clipped by 8 bases and J by 8 bases, with 13 bases between them. Germline V gene sequence: CDR1 SEHNR, CDR2 FQNEAQ (reference sequence). This CDR3 region has 12 residues. CDR3 sequence (DNA): TGTGCCAGCGACCGGGGGTTGGATGAGCAGTTCTTC. Translation: CASDRGLDEQFF.

V and J are TRBV28 and TRBJ1-5, with a tentative D call TRBD1 (6 bases). Trimming pared 5 bases from V and 1 base from J, leaving 12 bases between. CDR1 and CDR2 from the germline V gene are MDHEN and SYDVKM. The CDR3 is made up of 15 amino acids. The CDR3 DNA sequence: TGTGCCAGCAGTATAGGGGGGGTGAGCAATCAGCCCCAGCATTTT. The encoded protein is CASSIGGVSNQPQHF.

This clone turned up a few times. The chain links TRBV7-2 to TRBJ2-1; a possible D gene is TRBD1 (6 bases). CDR3 length: 14 amino acids. V was shortened by 5 bases and J by 10 bases, with 18 bases between the two germline ends. Germline CDR1 reads SGHTA; CDR2 reads FQGNSA. CDR3 residues: CASSPPGTTREQFF. CDR3 nucleotides: TGTGCCAGCAGCCCTCCGGGGACAACTCGGGAGCAGTTCTTC.